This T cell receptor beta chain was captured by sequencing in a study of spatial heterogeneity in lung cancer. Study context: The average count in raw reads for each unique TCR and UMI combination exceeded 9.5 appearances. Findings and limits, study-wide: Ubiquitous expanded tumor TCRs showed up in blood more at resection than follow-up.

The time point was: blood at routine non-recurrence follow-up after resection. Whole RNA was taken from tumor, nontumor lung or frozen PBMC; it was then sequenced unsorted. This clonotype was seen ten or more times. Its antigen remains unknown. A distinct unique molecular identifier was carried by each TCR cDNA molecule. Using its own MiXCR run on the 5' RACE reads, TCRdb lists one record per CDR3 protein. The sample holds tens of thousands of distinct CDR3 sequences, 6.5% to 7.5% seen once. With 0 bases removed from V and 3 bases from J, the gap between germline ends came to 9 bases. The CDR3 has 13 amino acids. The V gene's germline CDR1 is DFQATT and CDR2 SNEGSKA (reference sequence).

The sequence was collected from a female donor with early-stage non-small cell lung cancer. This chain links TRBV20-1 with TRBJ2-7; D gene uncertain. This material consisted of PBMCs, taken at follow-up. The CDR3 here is CSARDMDFYEQYF. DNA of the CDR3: TGCAGTGCTAGAGATATGGATTTCTACGAGCAGTACTTC.